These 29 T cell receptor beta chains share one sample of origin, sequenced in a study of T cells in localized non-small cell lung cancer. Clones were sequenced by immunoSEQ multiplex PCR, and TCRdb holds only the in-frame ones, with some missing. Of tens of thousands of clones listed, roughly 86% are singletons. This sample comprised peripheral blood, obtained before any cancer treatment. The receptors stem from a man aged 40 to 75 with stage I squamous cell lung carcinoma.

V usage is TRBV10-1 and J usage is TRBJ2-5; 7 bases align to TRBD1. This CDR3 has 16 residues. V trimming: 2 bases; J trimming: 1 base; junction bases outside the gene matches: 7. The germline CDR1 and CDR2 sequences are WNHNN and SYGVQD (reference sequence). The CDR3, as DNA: TGCGCCAGCAGTGAGCCCGGACAGGCGGGCCAAGAGACCCAGTACTTC. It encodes CASSEPGQAGQETQYF.

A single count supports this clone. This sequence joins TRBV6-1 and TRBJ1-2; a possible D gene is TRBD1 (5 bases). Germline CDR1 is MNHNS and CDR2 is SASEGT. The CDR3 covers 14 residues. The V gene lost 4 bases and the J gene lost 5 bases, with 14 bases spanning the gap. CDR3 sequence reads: CASSVGTELYGYTF. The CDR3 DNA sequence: TGTGCCAGCAGTGTAGGGACCGAGTTATATGGCTACACCTTC.

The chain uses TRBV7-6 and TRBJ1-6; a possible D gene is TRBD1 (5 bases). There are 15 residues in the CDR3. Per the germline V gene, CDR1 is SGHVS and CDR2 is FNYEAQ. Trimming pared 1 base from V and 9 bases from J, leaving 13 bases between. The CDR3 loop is CASSLDPTQGSPLHF. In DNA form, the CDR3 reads TGTGCCAGCAGCTTAGATCCAACCCAGGGTTCACCCCTCCACTTT.

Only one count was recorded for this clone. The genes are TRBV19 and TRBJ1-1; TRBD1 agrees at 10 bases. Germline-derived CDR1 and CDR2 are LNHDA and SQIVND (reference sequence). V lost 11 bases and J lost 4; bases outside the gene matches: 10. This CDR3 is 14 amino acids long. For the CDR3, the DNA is TGTGCCTCGAGATCTGGGACAGGGGTCACTGAAGCTTTCTTT. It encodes CASRSGTGVTEAFF.

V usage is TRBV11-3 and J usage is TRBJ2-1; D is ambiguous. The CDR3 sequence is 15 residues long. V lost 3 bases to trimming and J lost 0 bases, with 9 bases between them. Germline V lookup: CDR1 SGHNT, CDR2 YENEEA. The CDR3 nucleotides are TGTGCCAGCAGCTTCGGAACAGTCTCCTACAATGAGCAGTTCTTC. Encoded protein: CASSFGTVSYNEQFF.

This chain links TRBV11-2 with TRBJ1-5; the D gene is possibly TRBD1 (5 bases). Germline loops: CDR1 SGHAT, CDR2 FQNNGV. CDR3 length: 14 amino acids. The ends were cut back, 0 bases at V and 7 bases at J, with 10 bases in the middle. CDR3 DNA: TGTGCCAGCAGCTTAGATGGCAGGGCGCAGCCCCAGCATTTT. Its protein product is CASSLDGRAQPQHF.

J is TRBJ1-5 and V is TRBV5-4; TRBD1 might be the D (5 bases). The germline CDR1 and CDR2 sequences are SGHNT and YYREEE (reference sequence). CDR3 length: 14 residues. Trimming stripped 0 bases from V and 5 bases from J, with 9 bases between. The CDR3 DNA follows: TGTGCCAGCAGCTTGGAAGGGGATTATCAGCCCCAGCATTTT. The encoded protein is CASSLEGDYQPQHF.

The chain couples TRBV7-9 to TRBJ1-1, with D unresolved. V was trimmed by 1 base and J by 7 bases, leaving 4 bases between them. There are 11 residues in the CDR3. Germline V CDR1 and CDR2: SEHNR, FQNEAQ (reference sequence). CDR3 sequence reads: CASSLGVEAFF. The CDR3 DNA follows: TGTGCCAGCAGCTTAGGGGTTGAAGCTTTCTTT.

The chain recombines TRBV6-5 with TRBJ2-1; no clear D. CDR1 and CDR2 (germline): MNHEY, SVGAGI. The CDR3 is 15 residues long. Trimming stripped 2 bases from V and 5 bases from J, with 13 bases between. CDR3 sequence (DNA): TGTGCCAGCAGTTACATGAGACCCCTGGACAATGAGCAGTTCTTC. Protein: CASSYMRPLDNEQFF.

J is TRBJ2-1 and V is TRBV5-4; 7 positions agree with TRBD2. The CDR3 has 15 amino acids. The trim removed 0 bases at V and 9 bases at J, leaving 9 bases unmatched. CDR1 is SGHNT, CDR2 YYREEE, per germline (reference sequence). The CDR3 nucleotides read TGTGCCAGCAGCTTGGGATTGCGGGGGAGGGGTGAGCAGTTCTTC. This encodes CASSLGLRGRGEQFF. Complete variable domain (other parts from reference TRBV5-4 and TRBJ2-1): ETGVTQSPTHLIKTRGQQVTLRCSSQSGHNTVSWYQQALGQGPQFIFQYYREEENGRGNFPPRFSGLQFPNYSSELNVNALELDDSALYLCASSLGLRGRGEQFFGPGTRLTVL.

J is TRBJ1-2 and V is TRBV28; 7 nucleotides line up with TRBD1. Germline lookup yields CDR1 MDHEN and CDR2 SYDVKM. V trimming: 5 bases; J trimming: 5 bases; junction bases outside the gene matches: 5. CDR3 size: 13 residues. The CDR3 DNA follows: TGTGCCAGCAGTCCCCCAGGGGGGTATGGCTACACCTTC. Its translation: CASSPPGGYGYTF.

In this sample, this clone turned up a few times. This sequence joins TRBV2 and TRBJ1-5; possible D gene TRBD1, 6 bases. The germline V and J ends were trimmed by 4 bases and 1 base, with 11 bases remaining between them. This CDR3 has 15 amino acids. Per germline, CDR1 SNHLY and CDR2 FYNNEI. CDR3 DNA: TGTGCCAGCAGTGCACAGGGCCCCAGCAATCAGCCCCAGCATTTT. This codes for CASSAQGPSNQPQHF.

The CDR3 reads CASRTSGGRVNEQFF. In DNA, the CDR3 is TGTGCCAGCAGAACTAGCGGGGGCCGGGTCAATGAGCAGTTCTTC. J is TRBJ2-1 and V is TRBV5-4; TRBD2 matches 11 bases. The CDR3 consists of 15 residues. With 5 bases clipped from V and 6 bases from J, the junction kept 7 bases outside the gene matches. Per germline, CDR1 SGHNT and CDR2 YYREEE (reference sequence).

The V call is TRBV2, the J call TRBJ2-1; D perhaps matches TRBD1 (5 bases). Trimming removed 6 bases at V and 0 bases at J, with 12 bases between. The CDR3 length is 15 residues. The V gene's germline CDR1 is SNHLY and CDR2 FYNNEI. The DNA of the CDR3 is TGTGCCAGCAGGAAGACTGACAGCTCCTACAATGAGCAGTTCTTC. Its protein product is CASRKTDSSYNEQFF.

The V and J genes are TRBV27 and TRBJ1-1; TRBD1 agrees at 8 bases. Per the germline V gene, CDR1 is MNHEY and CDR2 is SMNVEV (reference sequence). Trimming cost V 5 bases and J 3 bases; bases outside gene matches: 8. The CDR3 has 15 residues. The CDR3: CASSPWTGRDTEAFF. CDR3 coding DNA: TGTGCCAGCAGTCCCTGGACAGGGAGGGACACTGAAGCTTTCTTT.

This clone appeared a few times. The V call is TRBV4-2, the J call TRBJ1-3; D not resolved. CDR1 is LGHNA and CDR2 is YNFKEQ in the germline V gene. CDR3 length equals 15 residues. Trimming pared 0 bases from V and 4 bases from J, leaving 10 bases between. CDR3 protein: CASSQDPLGGNTIYF. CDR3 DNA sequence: TGTGCCAGCAGCCAAGATCCACTAGGGGGAAACACCATATATTTT.

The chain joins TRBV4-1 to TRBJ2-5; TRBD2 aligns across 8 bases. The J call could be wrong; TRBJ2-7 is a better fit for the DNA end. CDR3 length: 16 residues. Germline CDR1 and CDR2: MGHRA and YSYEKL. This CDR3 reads CASSSSGSGVSYEQYF. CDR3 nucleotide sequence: TGCGCCAGCAGCAGTTCGGGTAGCGGGGTCTCCTACGAGCAGTACTTC.

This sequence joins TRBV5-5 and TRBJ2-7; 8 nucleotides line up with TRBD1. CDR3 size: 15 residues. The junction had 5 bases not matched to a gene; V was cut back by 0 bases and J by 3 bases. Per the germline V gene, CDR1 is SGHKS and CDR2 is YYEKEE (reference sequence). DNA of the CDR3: TGTGCCAGCAGCTTGGCGGCAGGGGGCGGCTACGAGCAGTACTTC. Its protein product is CASSLAAGGGYEQYF.

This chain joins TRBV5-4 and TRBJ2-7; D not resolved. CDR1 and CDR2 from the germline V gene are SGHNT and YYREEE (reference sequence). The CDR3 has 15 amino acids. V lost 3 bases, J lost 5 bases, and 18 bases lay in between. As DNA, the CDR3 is TGTGCCAGCAGCTCCCGGACGGGCCCAGGACACGAGCAGTACTTC. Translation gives CASSSRTGPGHEQYF. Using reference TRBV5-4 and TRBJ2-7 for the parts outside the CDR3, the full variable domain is ETGVTQSPTHLIKTRGQQVTLRCSSQSGHNTVSWYQQALGQGPQFIFQYYREEENGRGNFPPRFSGLQFPNYSSELNVNALELDDSALYLCASSSRTGPGHEQYFGPGTRLTVT.

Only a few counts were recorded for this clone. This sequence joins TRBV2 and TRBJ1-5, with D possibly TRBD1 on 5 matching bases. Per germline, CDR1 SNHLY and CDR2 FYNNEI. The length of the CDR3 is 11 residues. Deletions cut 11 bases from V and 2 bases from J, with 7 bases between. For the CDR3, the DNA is TGTGCCGTAGGGGGCAATCAGCCCCAGCATTTT. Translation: CAVGGNQPQHF.

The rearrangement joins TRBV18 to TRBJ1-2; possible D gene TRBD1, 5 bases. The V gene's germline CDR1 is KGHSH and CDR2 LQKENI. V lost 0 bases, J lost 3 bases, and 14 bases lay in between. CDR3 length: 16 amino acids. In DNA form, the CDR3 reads TGTGCCAGCTCACCACCGAACCCCCGGGGGGACTATGGCTACACCTTC. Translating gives CASSPPNPRGDYGYTF.

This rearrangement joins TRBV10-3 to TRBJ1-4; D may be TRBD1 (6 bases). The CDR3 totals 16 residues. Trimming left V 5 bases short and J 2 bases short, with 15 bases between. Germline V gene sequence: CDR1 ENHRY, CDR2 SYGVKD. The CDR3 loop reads CAISPQGLRTNEKLFF. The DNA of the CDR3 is TGTGCCATCAGTCCCCAGGGGTTGCGCACTAATGAAAAACTGTTTTTT.

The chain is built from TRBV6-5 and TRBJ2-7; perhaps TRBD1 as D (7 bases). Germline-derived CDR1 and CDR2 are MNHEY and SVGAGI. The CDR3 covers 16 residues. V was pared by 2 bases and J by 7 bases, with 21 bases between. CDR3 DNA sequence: TGTGCCAGCAGTTACCAAGGGGTAGGGGGCGGAGGGGAGCAGTACTTC. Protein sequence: CASSYQGVGGGGEQYF.

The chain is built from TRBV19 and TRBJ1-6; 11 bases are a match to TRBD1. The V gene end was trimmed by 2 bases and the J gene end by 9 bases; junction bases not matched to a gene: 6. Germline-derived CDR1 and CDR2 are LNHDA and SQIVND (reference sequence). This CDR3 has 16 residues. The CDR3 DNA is TGTGCCAGTAGTATAAACCCGGGACAGGGGGGTTCACCCCTCCACTTT. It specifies CASSINPGQGGSPLHF. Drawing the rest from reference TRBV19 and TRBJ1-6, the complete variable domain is DGGITQSPKYLFRKEGQNVTLSCEQNLNHDAMYWYRQDPGQGLRLIYYSQIVNDFQKGDIAEGYSVSREKKESFPLTVTSAQKNPTAFYLCASSINPGQGGSPLHFGNGTRLTVT.

CDR3 bases: TGTGCCAGCAGCCCGGACAGGGGGCGAGAGACCCAGTACTTC. Its protein is CASSPDRGRETQYF. The V and J genes are TRBV7-2 and TRBJ2-5; 11 nucleotides match TRBD1. V shed 5 bases, J shed 4 bases, and the junction held 3 bases outside the gene matches. Germline V gene data show CDR1 as SGHTA and CDR2 as FQGNSA. This CDR3 has 14 residues.

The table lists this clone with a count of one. In DNA, the CDR3 is TGTGCCAGCAGCCAAGACCTTTTACAGGGGAGAGATCAGCCCCAGCATTTT. Protein product: CASSQDLLQGRDQPQHF. The V gene is TRBV4-2, the J gene TRBJ1-5, with TRBD1 matching 7 bases. CDR3 length: 17 residues. V dropped 0 bases and J dropped 5; count of bases not matched to a gene: 10. Germline CDR1 reads LGHNA; CDR2 reads YNFKEQ.

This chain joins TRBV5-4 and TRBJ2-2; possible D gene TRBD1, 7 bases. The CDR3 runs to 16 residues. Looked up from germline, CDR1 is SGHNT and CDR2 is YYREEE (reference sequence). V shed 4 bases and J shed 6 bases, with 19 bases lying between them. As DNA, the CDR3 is TGTGCCAGCAGCCCCAGGGGGGTCGGGGGACCCGGGGAGCTGTTTTTT. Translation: CASSPRGVGGPGELFF.

In DNA, the CDR3 is TGTGCCAGCAGCTTAGCGTCGACAGCAACTAATGAAAAACTGTTTTTT. Translation: CASSLASTATNEKLFF. V usage is TRBV7-8 and J usage is TRBJ1-4; D might be TRBD1 (5 bases). Germline assignment: CDR1 SGHVS and CDR2 FQNEAQ. V was clipped by 0 bases and J by 0 bases, with 8 bases between them. The CDR3 has 16 residues.

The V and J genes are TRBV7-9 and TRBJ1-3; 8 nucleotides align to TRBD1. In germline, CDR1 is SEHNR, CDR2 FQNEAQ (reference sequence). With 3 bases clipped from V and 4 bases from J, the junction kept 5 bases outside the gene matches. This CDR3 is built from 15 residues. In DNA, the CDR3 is TGTGCCAGCAGCTTTACAGGGGGAGCCGGAAACACCATATATTTT. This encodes CASSFTGGAGNTIYF.